The 15 T cell receptor beta chains below come from one sample, sequenced in a study of response to subunit inactivated influenza vaccine. Using its own MiXCR run on the RT-PCR reads, TCRdb lists one record per CDR3 protein. The table lists about 570,000 distinct CDR3 sequences, about 11% of them singletons. The sample also formed part of further work on T cells expressing NK-cell markers. That study reports: For TCR beta, cDNA was produced by 5'RACE template switching with UMIs.

Source: PBMCs from blood, taken on the day of vaccination. Receptors originate from a man aged 45 to 65 who received an inactivated influenza vaccine.

The gene calls are TRBV11-2 and TRBJ2-5, with 13 bases matching TRBD2. This CDR3 is built from 18 residues. J was trimmed by 2 bases and V by 5 bases; bases with no gene match: 11. Germline CDR1 and CDR2: SGHAT and FQNNGV. The CDR3, as DNA: TGTGCCAGCAGCCGTAATCCGGGACTAGCGGGACATCAAGAGACCCAGTACTTC. This codes for CASSRNPGLAGHQETQYF.

DNA of the CDR3: TGTGCCAGCAGCTTAGTGTCAGGGATGGAGACCCAGTACTTC. Its protein is CASSLVSGMETQYF. This sequence joins TRBV7-9 and TRBJ2-5, with D tentatively TRBD1 (5 bases). This CDR3 is 14 amino acids long. Germline CDR1 is SEHNR and CDR2 is FQNEAQ (reference sequence). Trimming removed 1 base from V and 5 bases from J, with 11 bases in between.

The chain uses TRBV9 and TRBJ1-6, with TRBD1 as a possible D gene (6 bases). Trimming took off 0 bases at V and 7 bases at J, with 11 bases between the two ends. The CDR3 extends over 15 amino acids. Germline V gene data show CDR1 as SGDLS and CDR2 as YYNGEE. The CDR3 protein is CASSVAQGRNSPLHF. In DNA form, the CDR3 reads TGTGCCAGCAGCGTAGCCCAGGGGCGGAATTCACCCCTCCACTTT. Full variable domain (rest looked up from reference TRBV9 and TRBJ1-6): DSGVTQTPKHLITATGQRVTLRCSPRSGDLSVYWYQQSLDQGLQFLIQYYNGEERAKGNILERFSAQQFPDLHSELNLSSLELGDSALYFCASSVAQGRNSPLHFGNGTRLTVT.

In this sample, this clonotype turned up a few times. The V call is TRBV5-1, the J call TRBJ2-5; 10 nucleotides agree with TRBD1. There are 16 residues in the CDR3. V dropped 0 bases and J dropped 2; count of bases not matched to a gene: 4. In germline, CDR1 is SGHRS, CDR2 YFSETQ. In DNA form, the CDR3 reads TGCGCCAGCAGCTTGGGACAGGGGGCGCGTCAAGAGACCCAGTACTTC. It yields the protein CASSLGQGARQETQYF.

V gene TRBV12-3 or TRBV12-4 combines with J gene TRBJ2-1; 12 positions match TRBD2. The CDR3 is made up of 18 amino acids. V was clipped by 5 bases and J by 0 bases; unmatched bases: 8. CDR3: CASSGLAGWVSSYNEQFF. The CDR3 coding sequence is TGTGCCAGCAGTGGACTAGCGGGATGGGTCAGCTCCTACAATGAGCAGTTCTTC.

This clonotype was counted ten times or more. The chain employs TRBV6-1 and TRBJ1-1; D is unclear. CDR3 length: 13 residues. V dropped 3 bases and J dropped 7 bases, with 12 bases sitting between them. The germline gives CDR1 MNHNS, CDR2 SASEGT. CDR3 sequence reads: CASSDPGKLEAFF. The CDR3 DNA reads TGTGCCAGCAGTGACCCGGGAAAACTTGAAGCTTTCTTT.

The chain links TRBV28 to TRBJ1-2; 7 bases agree with TRBD1. V lost 4 bases, J lost 6 bases, and 14 bases stayed unmatched. CDR1 is MDHEN, CDR2 SYDVKM, per germline. The CDR3 loop spans 16 amino acids. The CDR3 coding sequence is TGTGCCAGCAGTTCAAGGACAGGATTAATAGGAAATGGCTACACCTTC. It encodes CASSSRTGLIGNGYTF.

Only a few counts were recorded for this clonotype. This rearrangement joins TRBV12-3 or TRBV12-4 to TRBJ1-1, with D unresolved. V lost 1 base, J lost 8 bases, and 11 bases lay in between. There are 13 residues in the CDR3. CDR3 nucleotides: TGTGCCAGCAGTTTAGTGCCCACCGGAGAAGCTTTCTTT. It encodes CASSLVPTGEAFF.

This clonotype was found many times. The chain uses TRBV4-3 and TRBJ2-3, with D perhaps being TRBD1 or TRBD2 (7 bases each). With 0 bases removed from V and 0 bases from J, the gap between germline ends came to 16 bases. CDR1 is LGHNA, CDR2 YSLEER, per germline. The CDR3 covers 18 residues. The CDR3 is CASSQDWGGTASTDTQYF. Here the CDR3 DNA reads TGCGCCAGCAGCCAAGATTGGGGAGGGACAGCTAGCACAGATACGCAGTATTTT.

This clonotype has just a few counts. The chain is built from TRBV6-1 and TRBJ1-2; D remains unclear. In germline, CDR1 is MNHNS, CDR2 SASEGT. This CDR3 has 12 residues. V lost 8 bases to trimming and J lost 6 bases, with 13 bases between them. The CDR3 coding sequence is TGTGCCAGCCGCTTTACCCGACATGGCTACACCTTC. The encoded protein is CASRFTRHGYTF.

In this sample, this clonotype turned up many times. The rearrangement joins TRBV29-1 to TRBJ2-7; 9 bases are shared with TRBD1. The germline CDR1 and CDR2 sequences are SQVTM and ANQGSEA. The V and J ends lost 7 bases and 3 bases, in that order; junction bases with no gene match: 10. The CDR3 runs 14 residues. CDR3 bases: TGCAGCGCCGGGGCTGGGACAGGGCACTACGAGCAGTACTTC. It encodes CSAGAGTGHYEQYF.

This clonotype was recorded a few times. The chain is built from TRBV7-2 and TRBJ2-7; TRBD2 matches at 13 bases. This CDR3 spans 16 amino acids. Trimming took 3 bases from V and 6 from J; bases not matched to a gene: 8. In germline, CDR1 is SGHTA, CDR2 FQGNSA. As DNA, the CDR3 is TGTGCCAGCAGCTTCTCACGACTAGCGGGAGGAGTCGAGCAGTACTTC. This encodes CASSFSRLAGGVEQYF.

This clonotype was detected a few times. V gene TRBV7-2 combines with J gene TRBJ2-3; TRBD2 matches 10 bases. Trimming removed 8 bases from V and 4 bases from J; junction bases left unmatched: 9. The CDR3 has 15 amino acids. CDR1 is SGHTA, CDR2 FQGNSA, per germline. Here the CDR3 DNA reads TGTGCCAGCGGTCAAGCGGGGGGGACCGCAGATACGCAGTATTTT. This encodes CASGQAGGTADTQYF.

This clonotype came up a few times. This chain connects TRBV28 to TRBJ2-1, with 8 bases that match TRBD1. Losses at the gene ends were 8 bases for V and 9 bases for J; bases not matched to a gene: 6. Germline CDR1 MDHEN, CDR2 SYDVKM. The CDR3 loop spans 12 amino acids. CDR3 region: CASGLRGPEQFF. The CDR3 nucleotides read TGTGCCAGCGGGCTCAGGGGGCCTGAGCAGTTCTTC. The complete variable domain, with remaining parts taken from reference TRBV28 and TRBJ2-1, reads DVKVTQSSRYLVKRTGEKVFLECVQDMDHENMFWYRQDPGLGLRLIYFSYDVKMKEKGDIPEGYSVSREKKERFSLILESASTNQTSMYLCASGLRGPEQFFGPGTRLTVL.

This clonotype was observed a few times. This chain joins TRBV20-1 and TRBJ1-5; D is uncertain. Germline CDR1 and CDR2: DFQATT and SNEGSKA (reference sequence). The V gene lost 2 bases and the J gene lost 8 bases, with 10 bases spanning the gap. The CDR3 loop spans 12 amino acids. This CDR3 is CSARTGREPQHF. The CDR3 DNA is TGCAGTGCTAGAACGGGAAGAGAGCCCCAGCATTTT.